This T cell receptor beta chain was identified during a study of shared clonotypes between healthy human individuals. Study outcomes and limitations: A generally larger estimated richness was seen in naive subsets than in memory subsets. Unshared clonotypes carried lower generation probabilities than those common to all four donors.

This CDR3 region has 14 residues. Trimming took off 3 bases at V and 4 bases at J, with 11 bases between the two ends. Germline assignment: CDR1 MDHEN and CDR2 SYDVKM. Assay used: immunoSEQ multiplex PCR; TCRdb lists only in-frame clones, some missing. The sample records approximately 2,000,000 clones, around 90% being singletons. Comments on this clone: As yet, its antigen is unknown. Other DNA sequences from this sample encode an identical CDR3 as well.

The chain links TRBV28 to TRBJ2-3; D might be TRBD1 or TRBD2, each matching 5 bases. The receptor comes from a man younger than 35 in good health. Some clones in this sample may be carry-over from other donors' samples. The source material was naive CD4+ T cells from PBMCs. Subset reported: CD45RA+ positively selected. The CDR3 here is CASSFGLGADTQYF. The CDR3 region has the DNA TGTGCCAGCAGTTTTGGGCTGGGGGCAGATACGCAGTATTTT. The variable domain in full, completed from reference TRBV28 and TRBJ2-3, reads DVKVTQSSRYLVKRTGEKVFLECVQDMDHENMFWYRQDPGLGLRLIYFSYDVKMKEKGDIPEGYSVSREKKERFSLILESASTNQTSMYLCASSFGLGADTQYFGPGTRLTVL.